These 5 T cell receptor beta chains share one sample of origin, sequenced in a study of cytomegalovirus exposure and HLA in healthy donors. PCR was performed using 60 Vbeta and 13 Jbeta primers. Measured with immunoSEQ multiplex PCR; TCRdb has only the in-frame clones, and not every one. The sample has some 130,000 clones, 83% seen once. Sequenced input: PBMCs. Receptors were obtained from a girl aged 2 to 9 in good health and CMV-seronegative.

This sequence joins TRBV27 and TRBJ2-7; 7 bases align to TRBD2. With V trimmed by 2 bases and J by 2 bases, 15 bases remained unmatched. Germline V gives CDR1 MNHEY, CDR2 SMNVEV (reference sequence). This CDR3 contains 18 residues. The DNA of the CDR3 is TGTGCCAGCAGTTTAATGGGGCTGGGGAAGCGGGAAGCCTACGAGCAGTACTTC. This translates into CASSLMGLGKREAYEQYF.

The chain has TRBV4-3 and TRBJ2-3, with 10 bases matching TRBD2. CDR1 LGHNA and CDR2 YSLEER come from the germline V gene. CDR3 length: 20 amino acids. Unmatched junction bases numbered 14, after V lost 0 bases and J lost 2 bases. The DNA of the CDR3 is TGCGCCAGCAGCCAAGAACCCCGCCAGCGGGGGGGCCGGGACACAGATACGCAGTATTTT. Translation: CASSQEPRQRGGRDTDTQYF.

The chain links TRBV4-3 to TRBJ2-3; TRBD2 matches at 10 bases. Germline CDR1 is LGHNA and CDR2 is YSLEER. The CDR3 extends over 17 amino acids. Trimming at V came to 4 bases and at J to 6 bases, leaving 13 bases not matched to a gene. In DNA, the CDR3 is TGCGCCAGCAGCCCCTGGGCTGGGCTAGCGGGGGCTGATACGCAGTATTTT. This sequence encodes CASSPWAGLAGADTQYF.

This chain joins TRBV2 and TRBJ1-1, with D uncertain. Germline CDR1 SNHLY, CDR2 FYNNEI. Trimming left V 4 bases short and J 0 bases short, with 15 bases between. The CDR3 runs to 16 residues. CDR3 bases: TGTGCCAGCAGTGTTAGCTTATATGCTATGAACACTGAAGCTTTCTTT. Its translation: CASSVSLYAMNTEAFF.

This clone has only one observation. The chain combines TRBV13 with TRBJ2-5; no reliable D call. Between the trimmed V and J ends, which lost 3 bases and 4 bases, there was a span of 9 bases. The CDR3 runs 13 residues. CDR1 and CDR2 from the germline V gene are PRHDT and FYEKMQ (reference sequence). CDR3 nucleotides: TGTGCCAGCAGCTTGCGGCCCCGAGAGACCCAGTACTTC. This encodes CASSLRPRETQYF.